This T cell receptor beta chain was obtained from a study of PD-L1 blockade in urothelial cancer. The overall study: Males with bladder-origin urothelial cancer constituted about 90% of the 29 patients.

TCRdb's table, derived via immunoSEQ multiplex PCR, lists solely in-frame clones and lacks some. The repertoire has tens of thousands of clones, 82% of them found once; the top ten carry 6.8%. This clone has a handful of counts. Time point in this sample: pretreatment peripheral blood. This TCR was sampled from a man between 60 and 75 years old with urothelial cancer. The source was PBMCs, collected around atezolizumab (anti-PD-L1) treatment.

This chain's CDR3 is CASSQGQNQPQHF. CDR3 nucleotides: TGTGCCAGCTCCCAAGGACAGAATCAGCCCCAGCATTTT. This rearrangement joins TRBV18 to TRBJ1-5, with TRBD1 as a possible D gene (6 bases). This CDR3 spans 13 amino acids. V lost 6 bases and J lost 4, with 10 bases in between. CDR1 and CDR2 from the germline V gene are KGHSH and LQKENI.